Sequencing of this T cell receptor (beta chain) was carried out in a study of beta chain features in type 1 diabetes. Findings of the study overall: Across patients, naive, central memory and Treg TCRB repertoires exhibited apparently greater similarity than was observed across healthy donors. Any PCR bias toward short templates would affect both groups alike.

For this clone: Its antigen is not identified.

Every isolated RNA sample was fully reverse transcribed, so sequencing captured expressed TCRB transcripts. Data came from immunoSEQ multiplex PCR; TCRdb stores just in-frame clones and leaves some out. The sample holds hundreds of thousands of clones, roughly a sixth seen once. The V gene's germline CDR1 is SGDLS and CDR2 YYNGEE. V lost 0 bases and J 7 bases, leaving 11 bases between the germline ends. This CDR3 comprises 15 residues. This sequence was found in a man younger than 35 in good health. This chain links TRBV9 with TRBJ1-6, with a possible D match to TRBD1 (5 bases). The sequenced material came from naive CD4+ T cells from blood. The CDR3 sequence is CASSVGGERNSPLHF. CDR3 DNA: TGTGCCAGCAGCGTAGGGGGGGAGAGGAATTCACCCCTCCACTTT.